These T cell receptor beta chains were read from a single sample in a study of T cells in Graves' hyperthyroidism and ophthalmopathy. Each CDR3 protein gets one entry after TCRdb re-called the multiplex PCR reads with MiXCR. The sample lists 300,000 or so distinct CDR3 sequences; 16% were seen once. The sample taken for sequencing was blood. These TCRs come from a young man with Graves' hyperthyroidism. The CDR3 runs from the conserved cysteine through the conserved F or W. Fields, in order: clone size, V gene, J gene, D gene, CDR3 protein, CDR3 DNA. The D gene is left open where the match is weak. A clone size is listed for some rows: how often the clone was seen (once, few, many), or a class if it is expanded.

.	TRBV29-1	TRBJ1-2	.	CSVAPGNYGYTF	TGCAGCGTTGCCCCGGGGAACTATGGCTACACCTTC
few	TRBV16	TRBJ1-2	.	CASSQRTDYYGYTF	TGTGCCAGCAGCCAACGGACAGACTACTATGGCTACACCTTC
many	TRBV28	TRBJ2-3	TRBD1	CASSPTGGASDTQYF	TGTGCCAGCAGTCCCACAGGGGGCGCATCAGATACGCAGTATTTT
many	TRBV5-1	TRBJ2-2	TRBD1	CASSRDRGNLNTGELFF	TGCGCCAGCAGCCGGGACAGGGGAAACCTGAACACCGGGGAGCTGTTTTTT
.	TRBV7-8	TRBJ2-2	TRBD1	CASSLGQLINTGELFF	TGTGCCAGCAGCCTGGGACAGCTTATTAACACCGGGGAGCTGTTTTTT
many	TRBV24-1	TRBJ2-1	TRBD2	CATSDETGLAYSYNEQFF	TGTGCCACCAGTGATGAGACGGGACTAGCGTACTCCTACAATGAGCAGTTCTTC
.	TRBV7-8	TRBJ2-1	.	CASQVFSSYNEQFF	TGTGCCAGCCAGGTGTTCAGCTCCTACAATGAGCAGTTCTTC
many	TRBV11-1	TRBJ2-1	TRBD1	CASSPRTGGNEQFF	TGTGCCAGCAGCCCGAGGACAGGAGGCAATGAGCAGTTCTTC
few	TRBV12-3/TRBV12-4	TRBJ2-7	TRBD1	CASTVGTGGSYEQYF	TGTGCCAGCACTGTGGGGACAGGGGGCAGCTACGAGCAGTACTTC
many	TRBV12-3/TRBV12-4	TRBJ2-7	.	CASSYPAWGAEQYF	TGTGCCAGCAGTTACCCCGCGTGGGGCGCCGAGCAGTACTTC
many	TRBV2	TRBJ1-1	.	CASSETGSGTEAFF	TGTGCCAGCAGTGAAACAGGGTCGGGCACTGAAGCTTTCTTT
.	TRBV19	TRBJ2-5	.	CASSIGPRSAQYF	TGTGCCAGTAGTATCGGCCCGCGGAGCGCCCAGTACTTC
many	TRBV20-1	TRBJ2-5	.	CSARGDAAQETQYF	TGCAGTGCTAGAGGTGATGCGGCCCAAGAGACCCAGTACTTC
many	TRBV6-1	TRBJ2-7	.	CASSGSETPYEQYF	TGTGCCAGCAGTGGTAGTGAGACCCCCTACGAGCAGTACTTC
few	TRBV19	TRBJ1-5	.	CASSIWVNNQPQHF	TGTGCCAGTAGTATATGGGTTAACAATCAGCCCCAGCATTTT
many	TRBV30	TRBJ2-7	.	CACSAPGRSHYEQYF	TGTGCCTGCAGCGCTCCGGGAAGGAGTCACTACGAGCAGTACTTC
.	TRBV5-1	TRBJ2-3	.	CASSLDRAADTQYF	TGCGCCAGCAGCTTGGACAGGGCCGCAGATACGCAGTATTTT
few	TRBV2	TRBJ2-7	.	CASRTRTYEQYF	TGTGCCAGCAGAACCCGTACCTACGAGCAGTACTTC
many	TRBV7-9	TRBJ1-1	TRBD1	CASREQGTMNTEAFF	TGTGCCAGCAGGGAACAGGGGACTATGAACACTGAAGCTTTCTTT
many	TRBV5-5	TRBJ1-2	.	CASSPPLLAGNYGYTF	TGTGCCAGCAGCCCCCCGCTTCTGGCAGGGAATTATGGCTACACCTTC
many	TRBV3-1	TRBJ1-1	.	CASTFLGGGGTEAFF	TGTGCCAGCACCTTTCTGGGAGGGGGGGGCACTGAAGCTTTCTTT
many	TRBV20-1	TRBJ2-7	TRBD2	CSVTSGTTTYEQYF	TGCAGTGTTACGTCCGGGACTACCACCTACGAGCAGTACTTC
many	TRBV24-1	TRBJ2-5	TRBD2	CATSGGRAGNQETQYF	TGTGCCACCAGTGGGGGGAGGGCGGGGAACCAAGAGACCCAGTACTTC
many	TRBV20-1	TRBJ1-2	.	CSARDRPSRYGYTF	TGCAGTGCTAGAGATAGGCCCAGTCGCTATGGCTACACCTTC
.	TRBV27	TRBJ1-2	.	CASSLSVVGGYGYTF	TGTGCCAGCAGTTTATCGGTGGTGGGCGGTTATGGCTACACCTTC
.	TRBV5-1	TRBJ2-6	.	CASTFGTGANVLTF	TGCGCCAGCACATTTGGAACTGGGGCCAACGTCCTGACTTTC
many	TRBV4-2	TRBJ2-7	.	CASSPGLGEQYF	TGTGCCAGCAGCCCAGGATTGGGCGAGCAGTACTTC
.	TRBV6-6	TRBJ2-2	.	CASSYSQGVGLPADTGELFF	TGTGCCAGCAGTTACTCCCAGGGTGTCGGTCTCCCCGCAGACACCGGGGAGCTGTTTTTT
.	TRBV6-1	TRBJ1-3	.	CAAGGSGLGNTIYF	TGTGCCGCTGGGGGCTCTGGGCTTGGAAACACCATATATTTT
.	TRBV19	TRBJ2-2	.	CASSIRDGYTGELFF	TGTGCCAGTAGTATTAGGGACGGGTACACCGGGGAGCTGTTTTTT
many	TRBV29-1	TRBJ2-7	.	CSVAQQGDSEQYF	TGCAGCGTAGCACAACAGGGAGATAGCGAGCAGTACTTC
many	TRBV27	TRBJ2-3	TRBD1	CASSPTGGEGDTQYF	TGTGCCAGCAGTCCCACAGGGGGCGAGGGAGATACGCAGTATTTT
.	TRBV11-2	TRBJ2-1	.	CASSLGGWDEQFF	TGTGCCAGCAGCTTAGGAGGGTGGGATGAGCAGTTCTTC
many	TRBV7-3	TRBJ2-3	TRBD2	CASSQAGVADTQYF	TGTGCCAGCAGCCAAGCGGGAGTAGCAGATACGCAGTATTTT
many	TRBV7-2	TRBJ2-7	.	CASSPTVSHEGEQYF	TGTGCCAGCAGCCCCACCGTCTCTCACGAGGGTGAGCAGTACTTC
few	TRBV4-1	TRBJ2-6	.	CASSQDWGAGGANVLTF	TGCGCCAGCAGCCAAGATTGGGGGGCGGGAGGGGCCAACGTCCTGACTTTC
few	TRBV7-9	TRBJ1-5	.	CASSSGGNNQPQHF	TGTGCCAGCAGCTCTGGGGGGAACAATCAGCCCCAGCATTTT
.	TRBV7-7	TRBJ2-7	.	CASSARGGGEQYF	TGTGCTAGCAGCGCCCGGGGAGGGGGCGAGCAGTACTTC
few	TRBV29-1	TRBJ1-2	TRBD1	CSAETGYGYTF	TGCAGCGCTGAGACAGGGTATGGCTACACCTTC
few	TRBV20-1	TRBJ2-7	TRBD1	CSAKSDRGYEQYF	TGCAGTGCTAAATCCGACAGGGGCTACGAGCAGTACTTC
.	TRBV6-1	TRBJ2-3	.	CASSEGDYTDTQYF	TGTGCCAGCAGTGAAGGGGATTACACAGATACGCAGTATTTT
many	TRBV27	TRBJ2-1	TRBD2	CASSRLAGDVGSYNEQFF	TGTGCCAGCAGTAGACTAGCGGGAGACGTTGGCTCCTACAATGAGCAGTTCTTC
few	TRBV11-3	TRBJ1-1	.	CASSSILNTEAFF	TGTGCCAGCAGCTCAATATTGAACACTGAAGCTTTCTTT
.	TRBV5-1	TRBJ1-2	TRBD1	CASSLETGRSYGYTF	TGCGCCAGCAGCTTGGAGACAGGGAGGTCCTATGGCTACACCTTC
.	TRBV19	TRBJ2-1	.	CASSMWGLRRYNEQFF	TGTGCCAGTTCCATGTGGGGACTCCGACGCTACAATGAGCAGTTCTTC
.	TRBV5-4	TRBJ1-1	.	CASSLVGAMAEAFF	TGTGCCAGCAGCTTGGTGGGGGCAATGGCTGAAGCTTTCTTT
few	TRBV19	TRBJ2-2	TRBD1	CASSLGDRANTGELFF	TGTGCCAGTAGTCTAGGGGACAGGGCTAACACCGGGGAGCTGTTTTTT
few	TRBV6-2/TRBV6-3	TRBJ2-5	.	CASRLGGWDETQYF	TGTGCCAGCCGACTAGGGGGCTGGGATGAGACCCAGTACTTC
few	TRBV4-1	TRBJ2-1	.	CASSQDQGRYNEQFF	TGCGCCAGCAGCCAAGATCAGGGCCGGTACAATGAGCAGTTCTTC
few	TRBV6-1	TRBJ2-7	.	CASSAGTQYYEQYF	TGTGCCAGCAGCGCCGGGACACAGTACTACGAGCAGTACTTC
.	TRBV5-1	TRBJ2-2	.	CASSLSGQSTGELFF	TGCGCCAGCAGCTTGTCGGGACAAAGCACCGGGGAGCTGTTTTTT
many	TRBV5-1	TRBJ2-3	.	CASSLLETSTDTQYF	TGCGCCAGCAGCTTGCTCGAGACTAGCACAGATACGCAGTATTTT
.	TRBV6-8	TRBJ2-1	TRBD2	CASSYRSGGNEQFF	TGTGCCAGCAGTTACAGGAGCGGGGGCAATGAGCAGTTCTTC
many	TRBV13	TRBJ1-1	TRBD1	CASGTGGNTEAFF	TGTGCCAGTGGGACAGGGGGCAACACTGAAGCTTTCTTT
few	TRBV14	TRBJ2-7	.	CASSSGAWYEQYF	TGTGCCAGCAGTTCAGGGGCTTGGTACGAGCAGTACTTC